This T cell receptor beta chain originates from a study of T cells in Graves' hyperthyroidism and ophthalmopathy. CDR3 length: 16 amino acids. V was trimmed by 1 base and J by 2 bases, leaving 12 bases between them. Per germline, CDR1 SGDLS and CDR2 YYNGEE. General study findings and limits: Stable hyperthyroidism and ophthalmopathy were separated using 13 V-J signatures.

Template material for amplifying TCR beta CDR3 regions consisted of RNA transcripts. With the HTBI primer set, the TCR CDR3 went through a first round of RT-PCR. One entry per CDR3 protein results from TCRdb running MiXCR on the multiplex PCR reads. The table includes some 600,000 distinct CDR3 sequences, about 15% detected once. Note on this clonotype: The antigen is undetermined.

The genes are TRBV9 and TRBJ2-2; D call uncertain. This receptor was obtained from a woman aged 25 to 39 with Graves' hyperthyroidism that later progressed to Graves' ophthalmopathy. The sample taken for sequencing was blood. The CDR3 bases are TGTGCCAGCAGCGTAATGTCCGCTACCAACACCGGGGAGCTGTTTTTT. Residues: CASSVMSATNTGELFF.